This T cell receptor beta chain derives from a study of human T cells and chemical hapten exposure. The study's findings and limits: Positive correlation was observed between PT1 expanded TCR counts and patch test score.

Stated time point: pre-sensitization, week 0. Stated treatment: therapeutic diphenylcyclopropenone sensitization with weekly scalp DPC. At patch-test visits, sampling came before the patch test. Each donor was an alopecia patient between 18 and 70 years of age who qualified for DPC. Unfractionated whole blood served as the source for total RNA extraction. At least ten counts were recorded for this clonotype. Antigen specificity is unknown. One entry per CDR3 protein, called by TCRdb with MiXCR from the RACE reads. The data hold 350,000 to 400,000 distinct CDR3 sequences, with more than 4.5% observed a single time. Germline V gene data show CDR1 as LGHDT and CDR2 as YNNKEL (reference sequence). This CDR3 region has 15 residues. Trimming shortened V by 0 bases and J by 0 bases, and 8 bases separated the two germline ends.

Sequencing used whole blood, obtained in connection with sensitization to the hapten diphenylcyclopropenone (DPC). This rearrangement joins TRBV3-1 to TRBJ1-1; D is ambiguous. The sequence came from a woman aged 45-65 years with alopecia areata. Some clones in this sample may be carry-over from other donors' samples. CDR3 coding DNA: TGTGCCAGCAGCCAAGATCCAACAGTGAACACTGAAGCTTTCTTT. Amino acids: CASSQDPTVNTEAFF.